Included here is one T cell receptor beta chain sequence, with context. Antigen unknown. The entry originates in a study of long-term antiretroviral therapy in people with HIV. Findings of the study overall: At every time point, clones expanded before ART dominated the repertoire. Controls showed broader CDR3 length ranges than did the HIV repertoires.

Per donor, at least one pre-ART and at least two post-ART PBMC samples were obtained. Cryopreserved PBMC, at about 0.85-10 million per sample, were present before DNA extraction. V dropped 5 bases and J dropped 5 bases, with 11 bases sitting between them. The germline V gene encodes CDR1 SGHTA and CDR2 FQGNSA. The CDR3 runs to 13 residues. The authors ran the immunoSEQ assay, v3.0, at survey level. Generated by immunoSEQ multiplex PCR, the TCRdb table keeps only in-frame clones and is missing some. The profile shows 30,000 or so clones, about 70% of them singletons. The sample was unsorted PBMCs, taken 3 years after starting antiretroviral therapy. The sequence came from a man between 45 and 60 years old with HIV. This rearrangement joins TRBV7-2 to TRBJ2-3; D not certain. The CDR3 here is CASSLTWQDTQYF. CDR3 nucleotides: TGTGCCAGCAGCCTGACTTGGCAAGATACGCAGTATTTT.